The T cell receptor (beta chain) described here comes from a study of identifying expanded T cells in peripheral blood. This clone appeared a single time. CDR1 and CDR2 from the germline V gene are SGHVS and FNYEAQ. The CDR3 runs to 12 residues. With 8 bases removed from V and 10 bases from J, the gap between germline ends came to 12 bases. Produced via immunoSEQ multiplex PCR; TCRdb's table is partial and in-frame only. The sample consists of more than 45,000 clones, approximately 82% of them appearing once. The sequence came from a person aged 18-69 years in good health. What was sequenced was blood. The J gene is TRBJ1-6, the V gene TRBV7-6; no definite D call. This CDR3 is CASAPEGSPLHF. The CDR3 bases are TGTGCCAGCGCCCCAGAGGGATCACCCCTCCACTTT.